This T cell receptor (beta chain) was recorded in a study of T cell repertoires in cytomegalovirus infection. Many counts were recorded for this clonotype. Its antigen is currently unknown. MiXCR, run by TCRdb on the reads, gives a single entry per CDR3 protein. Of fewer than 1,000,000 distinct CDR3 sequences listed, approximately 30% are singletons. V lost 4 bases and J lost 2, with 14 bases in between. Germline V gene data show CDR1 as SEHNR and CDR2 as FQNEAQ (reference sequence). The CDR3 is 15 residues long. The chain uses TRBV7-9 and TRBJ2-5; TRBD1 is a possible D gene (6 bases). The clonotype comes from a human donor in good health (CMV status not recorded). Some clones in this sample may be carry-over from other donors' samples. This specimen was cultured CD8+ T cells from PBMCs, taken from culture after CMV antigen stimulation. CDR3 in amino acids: CASSSYREAQETQYF. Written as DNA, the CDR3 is TGTGCCAGCAGCTCATACAGGGAAGCTCAAGAGACCCAGTACTTC.